Sequencing of this T cell receptor beta chain was carried out in a study of beta chain features in type 1 diabetes. V gave up 2 bases and J gave up 10 bases, with 14 bases separating them. Looked up from germline, CDR1 is ENHRY and CDR2 is SYGVKD. This CDR3 region has 14 residues. Expressed TCRB transcripts got sequenced, as all isolated RNA was reverse transcribed. Generated by immunoSEQ multiplex PCR, the TCRdb table keeps only in-frame clones and is missing some. The repertoire holds hundreds of thousands of clones, with around 16% as singletons. This clonotype originated in a man aged 18 to 29 in good health. The chain uses TRBV10-3 and TRBJ1-4; D is uncertain. The sequenced sample consisted of naive CD4+ T cells from blood. As DNA, the CDR3 is TGTGCCATCAGTGAGCAATCGGAGGGCGCAAAACTGTTTTTT. Residues: CAISEQSEGAKLFF.